This passage covers 16 T cell receptor beta chains from one sample sequenced in a study of technical replicates of blood from a handful of donors. Profiled with immunoSEQ multiplex PCR; TCRdb holds only in-frame clones, not every one. The sample has approximately 81,000 clones, approximately 78% seen once. Material: PBMCs. The receptors were sampled from a human donor in good health. Some clones in this sample may be carry-over from other donors' samples.

The V and J genes are TRBV5-1 and TRBJ2-5; TRBD1 matches at 7 bases. Germline V lookup: CDR1 SGHRS, CDR2 YFSETQ. Trimming removed 0 bases from V and 5 bases from J; junction bases left unmatched: 4. The CDR3 has 14 amino acids. The CDR3 DNA reads as TGCGCCAGCAGCTTGGGACAGGGTAGGGAGACCCAGTACTTC. This translates into CASSLGQGRETQYF. Full variable domain (remainder filled in from reference TRBV5-1 and TRBJ2-5): KAGVTQTPRYLIKTRGQQVTLSCSPISGHRSVSWYQQTPGQGLQFLFEYFSETQRNKGNFPGRFSGRQFSNSRSEMNVSTLELGDSALYLCASSLGQGRETQYFGPGTRLLVL.

The rearrangement uses TRBV11-1 and TRBJ2-1, with unresolved D. Per the germline V gene, CDR1 is SGHAT and CDR2 is FQDESV (reference sequence). V was shortened by 1 base and J by 5 bases, with 9 bases between the two germline ends. The CDR3 spans 14 residues. CDR3 region: CASSLGDFDNEQFF. In nucleotides, the CDR3 is TGTGCCAGCAGCTTAGGTGACTTCGACAATGAGCAGTTCTTC.

This chain links TRBV5-1 with TRBJ2-7; 12 bases fit TRBD1. V lost 6 bases, J lost 9 bases, and 13 bases stayed unmatched. CDR1 and CDR2 (germline): SGHRS, YFSETQ. This CDR3 contains 15 residues. CDR3 sequence (DNA): TGCGCCAGCAAAGGAGGAACCGGGACAGGGGGCCTGCAGTACTTC. Its protein is CASKGGTGTGGLQYF.

The gene calls are TRBV28 and TRBJ2-3; possible D gene TRBD1, 6 bases. The CDR3 is made up of 15 amino acids. Germline loops: CDR1 MDHEN, CDR2 SYDVKM. The V end was cut by 6 bases, the J end by 2 bases, with 15 bases between. CDR3 sequence reads: CASRTGTLNTDTQYF. CDR3 in DNA: TGTGCCAGCAGAACCGGGACACTAAACACAGATACGCAGTATTTT.

This chain connects TRBV6-5 to TRBJ1-2, with 7 bases that match TRBD1. V trimming: 6 bases; J trimming: 7 bases; junction bases outside the gene matches: 5. Germline V lookup: CDR1 MNHEY, CDR2 SVGAGI. This CDR3 region has 12 residues. CDR3 DNA: TGTGCCAGCAGATTACAGGGGTTTGGCTACACCTTC. Translating gives CASRLQGFGYTF.

The chain is built from TRBV5-1 and TRBJ2-1, with 13 bases identical to TRBD2. The germline gives CDR1 SGHRS, CDR2 YFSETQ. This CDR3 region has 14 residues. The trim removed 5 bases at V and 5 bases at J, leaving 1 base unmatched. The CDR3 protein is CASRLAGGDNEQFF. The CDR3 DNA is TGCGCCAGCAGACTAGCGGGAGGGGACAATGAGCAGTTCTTC.

The CDR3 DNA is TGTGCTAGTGGTCCCACGGGGACACCCCTCCACTTT. Its protein is CASGPTGTPLHF. The genes are TRBV12-5 and TRBJ1-6; no reliable D call. Germline assignment: CDR1 LGHNT and CDR2 FRNRAP. This CDR3 comprises 12 residues. V was cut by 5 bases and J by 11 bases, with 10 bases left in between.

This chain joins TRBV4-3 and TRBJ1-3; D is perhaps TRBD1 (5 bases). CDR3 size: 14 residues. V was trimmed by 4 bases and J by 0 bases, leaving 7 bases between them. CDR1 is LGHNA, CDR2 YSLEER, per germline. The CDR3 sequence: CASSPGGSGNTIYF. The CDR3 DNA reads as TGCGCCAGCAGCCCGGGGGGCTCTGGAAACACCATATATTTT.

This clone was observed a handful of times. The chain links TRBV5-6 to TRBJ1-1; D is perhaps TRBD1 (6 bases). The CDR3 runs 17 residues. The germline gives CDR1 SGHDT, CDR2 YYEEEE. V lost 4 bases to trimming and J lost 0 bases, with 19 bases between them. Here the CDR3 DNA reads TGTGCCAGCAGCCGAAGGACAGAAAGAACAATGAACACTGAAGCTTTCTTT. Amino acids: CASSRRTERTMNTEAFF.

J is TRBJ2-7 and V is TRBV6-5, with D possibly being TRBD2 (5 bases). Germline V gene lookup returns CDR1 MNHEY and CDR2 SVGAGI. The V end was cut by 5 bases, the J end by 5 bases, with 13 bases between. There are 13 residues in the CDR3. CDR3 bases: TGTGCCAGCAGTCAAACCCGGGGAAACGAGCAGTACTTC. Encoded protein: CASSQTRGNEQYF.

This chain links TRBV20-1 with TRBJ2-7, with D perhaps TRBD2 (5 bases). Germline lookup yields CDR1 DFQATT and CDR2 SNEGSKA (reference sequence). This CDR3 region has 11 residues. The V end lost 1 base, the J end lost 5 bases, and 6 bases lay between the germline ends. CDR3 nucleotide sequence: TGCAGTGCTAGAGCGGGGAACGAGCAGTACTTC. Translation gives CSARAGNEQYF.

V gene TRBV10-3 combines with J gene TRBJ1-5, with a tentative D call TRBD1 (5 bases). V gave up 6 bases and J gave up 5 bases, with 11 bases separating them. This CDR3 is built from 13 residues. Per germline, CDR1 ENHRY and CDR2 SYGVKD. CDR3 DNA sequence: TGTGCCATCAGCGCAGGGCCCGATCAGCCCCAGCATTTT. As protein: CAISAGPDQPQHF.

This clone was seen a handful of times. The chain links TRBV6-5 to TRBJ2-1; tentative D call: TRBD2 (5 bases). Trimming removed 4 bases at V and 8 bases at J, with 9 bases between. Looked up from germline, CDR1 is MNHEY and CDR2 is SVGAGI. The CDR3 totals 12 residues. CDR3 nucleotide sequence: TGTGCCAGCAGTTCAATGGGAGATGAGCAGTTCTTC. Translated: CASSSMGDEQFF.

The chain joins TRBV4-1 to TRBJ2-1; 10 bases agree with TRBD2. Trimming took 0 bases from V and 6 from J; bases not matched to a gene: 8. The germline gives CDR1 MGHRA, CDR2 YSYEKL. The CDR3 loop spans 17 amino acids. The CDR3 loop reads CASSQDPSGSLSNEQFF. In nucleotides, the CDR3 is TGCGCCAGCAGCCAAGATCCTAGCGGGAGTTTGTCCAATGAGCAGTTCTTC.

The V gene is TRBV5-1, the J gene TRBJ1-5; 8 positions agree with TRBD1. Germline V CDR1 and CDR2: SGHRS, YFSETQ. Germline trimming cut 0 bases from V and 7 bases from J; bases unmatched to any gene: 6. This CDR3 comprises 15 residues. In DNA form, the CDR3 reads TGCGCCAGCAGCTTGGACGGGACAGGCGGACAGCCCCAGCATTTT. Translated: CASSLDGTGGQPQHF.

The V gene is TRBV18, the J gene TRBJ2-1; possible D gene TRBD1, 6 bases. Trimming removed 4 bases at V and 5 bases at J, with 9 bases between. Germline lookup yields CDR1 KGHSH and CDR2 LQKENI. The CDR3 contains 13 residues. The DNA for the CDR3 is TGTGCCAGCTCACTTGGACAGCACAATGAGCAGTTCTTC. Its protein product is CASSLGQHNEQFF.